Below, 10 T cell receptor beta chains from the same sample are listed, as sequenced in a study of T cell responses to AZD1222 COVID-19 vaccine. Generated by immunoSEQ multiplex PCR, the TCRdb table keeps only in-frame clones and is missing some. Seen here are 35,000 to 55,000 clones, around 80% observed once, and the top ten hold approximately 21%. The sample consisted of peripheral blood, taken 28 days after the second dose of the MenACWY control vaccine. These receptors came from an adult who received the MenACWY meningococcal vaccine as a control.

The rearrangement links TRBV6-1 to TRBJ1-5; a weak D match, TRBD1 (5 bases). The CDR3 has 16 residues. Germline V gene sequence: CDR1 MNHNS, CDR2 SASEGT. The ends were cut back, 3 bases at V and 4 bases at J, with 16 bases in the middle. CDR3 coding DNA: TGTGCCAGCAGTGAGAAACGACAGTTACCTAATCAGCCCCAGCATTTT. Its protein product is CASSEKRQLPNQPQHF.

The CDR3: CASSLRGPPRSYNEQFF. The CDR3 DNA reads TGTGCCAGCAGCTTAAGAGGTCCCCCTCGGTCCTACAATGAGCAGTTCTTC. V usage is TRBV7-8 and J usage is TRBJ2-1; D ambiguous. This CDR3 is built from 17 residues. V lost 2 bases, J lost 1 base, and 15 bases lay in between. Germline CDR1 SGHVS, CDR2 FQNEAQ.

This clone appeared once. The chain couples TRBV15 to TRBJ1-1, with D uncertain. The CDR3 has 14 amino acids. CDR1 LNHNV and CDR2 YYDKDF come from the germline V gene (reference sequence). Between the trimmed V and J ends, which lost 0 bases and 7 bases, there was a span of 12 bases. DNA of the CDR3: TGTGCCACCAGCAGAGATCGTCGAGGGTTTGAAGCTTTCTTT. Its translation: CATSRDRRGFEAFF.

The chain combines TRBV9 with TRBJ2-2; D is possibly TRBD1 (6 bases). CDR1 SGDLS and CDR2 YYNGEE come from the germline V gene. The CDR3 sequence is 16 residues long. The V and J ends lost 1 base and 6 bases respectively, with 16 bases between them. CDR3 coding DNA: TGTGCCAGCAGCGTACTTTCGGGGCAGGGGTCCGGGGAGCTGTTTTTT. Its protein product is CASSVLSGQGSGELFF.

There are a few counts of this clone. The CDR3 is CASSLTGVDGYTF. The DNA for the CDR3 is TGTGCCAGCAGCCTTACAGGGGTCGATGGCTACACCTTC. This sequence joins TRBV7-9 and TRBJ1-2, with 7 bases matching TRBD1. With 5 bases clipped from V and 6 bases from J, the junction kept 6 bases outside the gene matches. The germline V gene has CDR1 SEHNR and CDR2 FQNEAQ (reference sequence). This CDR3 comprises 13 residues.

This clone was seen only a few times. The chain carries TRBV4-2 and TRBJ2-2, with 11 bases that match TRBD2. The CDR3 loop spans 18 amino acids. CDR1 and CDR2 from the germline V gene are LGHNA and YNFKEQ. The trim removed 1 base at V and 4 bases at J, leaving 8 bases unmatched. The chain's CDR3 is CASSQGIAGGPSTGELFF. The CDR3 DNA sequence: TGTGCCAGCAGCCAAGGAATAGCGGGAGGGCCGAGCACCGGGGAGCTGTTTTTT.

V is TRBV5-6 and J is TRBJ1-5, with D maybe TRBD1 (5 bases). The CDR3 totals 14 residues. The V gene lost 3 bases and the J gene lost 6 bases, with 13 bases spanning the gap. Germline loops: CDR1 SGHDT, CDR2 YYEEEE. CDR3 loop: CASSSGPGGQPQHF. As DNA, the CDR3 is TGTGCCAGCAGCTCCGGGCCCGGGGGTCAGCCCCAGCATTTT.

The J gene is TRBJ1-2, the V gene TRBV9, with D tentatively TRBD1 (5 bases). Per germline, CDR1 SGDLS and CDR2 YYNGEE. Trimming took off 5 bases at V and 2 bases at J, with 7 bases between the two ends. CDR3 size: 12 residues. The CDR3 sequence: CASRAGNYGYTF. CDR3 bases: TGTGCCAGCAGGGCAGGGAACTATGGCTACACCTTC.

This clone occurred once. J is TRBJ1-1 and V is TRBV13; D not resolved. The CDR3 spans 12 residues. Germline V gene lookup returns CDR1 PRHDT and CDR2 FYEKMQ (reference sequence). The V gene lost 1 base and the J gene lost 6 bases, with 6 bases spanning the gap. The CDR3, as DNA: TGTGCCAGCAGCTTAGATCGGGCTGAAGCTTTCTTT. This gives the protein CASSLDRAEAFF.

The sample holds a few counts of this clone. The chain employs TRBV6-4 and TRBJ2-2, with D unresolved. CDR3 size: 13 residues. The germline V and J ends were trimmed by 6 bases and 5 bases, with 10 bases remaining between them. Looked up from germline, CDR1 is MRHNA and CDR2 is SNTAGT. The CDR3 loop is CASRDISTGELFF. The CDR3 DNA is TGTGCCAGCAGGGATATTTCTACCGGGGAGCTGTTTTTT.